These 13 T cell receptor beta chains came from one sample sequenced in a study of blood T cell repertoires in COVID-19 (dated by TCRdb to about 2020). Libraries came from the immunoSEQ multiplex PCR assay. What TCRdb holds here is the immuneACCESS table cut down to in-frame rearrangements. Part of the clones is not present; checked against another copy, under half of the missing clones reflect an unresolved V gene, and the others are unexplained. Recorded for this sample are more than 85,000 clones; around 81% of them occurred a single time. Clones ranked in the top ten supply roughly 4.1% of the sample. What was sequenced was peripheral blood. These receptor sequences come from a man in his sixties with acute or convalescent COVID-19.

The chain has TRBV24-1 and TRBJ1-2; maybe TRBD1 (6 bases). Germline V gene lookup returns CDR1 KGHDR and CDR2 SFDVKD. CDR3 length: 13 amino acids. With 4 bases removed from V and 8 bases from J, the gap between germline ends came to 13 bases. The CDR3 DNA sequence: TGTGCCACCAGTGACTACAGGGCTGGGGGCTACACCTTC. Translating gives CATSDYRAGGYTF.

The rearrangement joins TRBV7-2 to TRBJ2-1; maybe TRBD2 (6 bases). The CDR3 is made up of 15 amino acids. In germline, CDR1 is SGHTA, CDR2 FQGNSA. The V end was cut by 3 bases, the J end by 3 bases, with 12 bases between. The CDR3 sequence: CASSFARDFYNEQFF. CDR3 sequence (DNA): TGTGCCAGCAGCTTCGCCCGGGACTTCTACAATGAGCAGTTCTTC.

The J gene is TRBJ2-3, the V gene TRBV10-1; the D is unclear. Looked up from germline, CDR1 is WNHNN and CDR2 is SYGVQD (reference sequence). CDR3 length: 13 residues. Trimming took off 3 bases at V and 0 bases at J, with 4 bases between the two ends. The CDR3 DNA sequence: TGCGCCAGCAGTGACCAAAGCACAGATACGCAGTATTTT. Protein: CASSDQSTDTQYF.

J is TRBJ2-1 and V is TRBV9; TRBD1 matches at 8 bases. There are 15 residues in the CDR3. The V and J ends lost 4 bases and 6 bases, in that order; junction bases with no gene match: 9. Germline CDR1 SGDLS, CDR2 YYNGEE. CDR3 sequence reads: CASSPQGAFGNEQFF. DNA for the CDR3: TGTGCCAGCAGCCCGCAGGGGGCATTCGGCAATGAGCAGTTCTTC.

The CDR3 protein is CASRRGEQETQYF. The CDR3 DNA follows: TGTGCCAGCAGACGGGGGGAACAAGAGACCCAGTACTTC. The chain joins TRBV5-4 to TRBJ2-5; 7 positions agree with TRBD2. Germline trimming cut 5 bases from V and 2 bases from J; bases unmatched to any gene: 3. The CDR3 length is 13 residues. CDR1 and CDR2 from the germline V gene are SGHNT and YYREEE (reference sequence).

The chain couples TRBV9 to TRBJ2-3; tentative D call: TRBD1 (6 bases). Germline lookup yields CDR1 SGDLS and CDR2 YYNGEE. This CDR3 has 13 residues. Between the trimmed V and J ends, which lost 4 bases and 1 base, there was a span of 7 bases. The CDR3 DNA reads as TGTGCCAGCAGCCCAGGGGGCACAGATACGCAGTATTTT. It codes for CASSPGGTDTQYF.

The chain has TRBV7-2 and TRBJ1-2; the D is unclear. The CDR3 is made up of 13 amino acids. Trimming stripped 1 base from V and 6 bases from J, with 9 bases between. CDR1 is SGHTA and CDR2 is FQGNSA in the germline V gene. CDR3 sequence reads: CASSLVGFDGYTF. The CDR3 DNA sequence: TGTGCCAGCAGCTTAGTCGGGTTCGATGGCTACACCTTC.

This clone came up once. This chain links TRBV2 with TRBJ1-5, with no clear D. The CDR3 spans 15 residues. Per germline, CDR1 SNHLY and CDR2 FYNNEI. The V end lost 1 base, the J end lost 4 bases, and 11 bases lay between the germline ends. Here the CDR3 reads CASSEGGSGNQPQHF. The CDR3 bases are TGTGCCAGCAGTGAAGGAGGGTCTGGAAATCAGCCCCAGCATTTT.

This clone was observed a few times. In DNA, the CDR3 is TGTGCCAGCTTAGTGCGCATGAACACTGAAGCTTTCTTT. Protein sequence: CASLVRMNTEAFF. This chain uses TRBV6-5 with TRBJ1-1; D is ambiguous. The CDR3 extends over 13 amino acids. The germline CDR1 and CDR2 sequences are MNHEY and SVGAGI. Trimming stripped 8 bases from V and 0 bases from J, with 10 bases between.

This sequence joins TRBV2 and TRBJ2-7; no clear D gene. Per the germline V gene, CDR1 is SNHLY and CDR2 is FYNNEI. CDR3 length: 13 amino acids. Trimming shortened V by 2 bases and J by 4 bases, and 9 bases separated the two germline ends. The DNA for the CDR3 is TGTGCCAGCAGTGAAATTCGTCGGTACGAGCAGTACGTC. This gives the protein CASSEIRRYEQYV.

As DNA, the CDR3 is TGTGCCAGTTCTGAGGGGGCGAAGACCCAGTACTTC. Its protein product is CASSEGAKTQYF. J is TRBJ2-5 and V is TRBV19; TRBD1 matches at 7 bases. The V segment lost 8 bases and the J segment 6 bases; nucleotides outside the gene matches: 6. This CDR3 region has 12 residues. CDR1 LNHDA and CDR2 SQIVND come from the germline V gene (reference sequence).

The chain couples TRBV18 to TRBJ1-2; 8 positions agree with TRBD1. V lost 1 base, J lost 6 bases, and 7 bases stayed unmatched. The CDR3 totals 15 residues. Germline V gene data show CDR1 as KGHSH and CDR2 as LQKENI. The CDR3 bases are TGTGCCAGCTCACCACTCAGCGCAGGGGGCGATGGCTACACCTTC. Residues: CASSPLSAGGDGYTF. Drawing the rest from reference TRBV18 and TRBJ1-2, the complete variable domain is NAGVMQNPRHLVRRRGQEARLRCSPMKGHSHVYWYRQLPEEGLKFMVYLQKENIIDESGMPKERFSAEFPKEGPSILRIQQVVRGDSAAYFCASSPLSAGGDGYTFGSGTRLTVV.

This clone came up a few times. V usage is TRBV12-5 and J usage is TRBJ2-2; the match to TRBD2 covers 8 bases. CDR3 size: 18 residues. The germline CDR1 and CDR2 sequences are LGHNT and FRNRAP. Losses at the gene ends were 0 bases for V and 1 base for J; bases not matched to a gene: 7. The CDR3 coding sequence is TGTGCTAGTGGTTTGGTAAATCTACGGGAGGGGAACACCGGGGAGCTGTTTTTT. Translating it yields CASGLVNLREGNTGELFF.